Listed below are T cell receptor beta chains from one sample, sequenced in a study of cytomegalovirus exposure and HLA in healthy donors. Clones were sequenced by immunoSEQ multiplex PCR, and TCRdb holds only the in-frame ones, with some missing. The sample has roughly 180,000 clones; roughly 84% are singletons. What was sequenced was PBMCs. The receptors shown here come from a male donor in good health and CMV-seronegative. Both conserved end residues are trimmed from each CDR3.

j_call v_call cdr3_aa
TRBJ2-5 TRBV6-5 ASKRGLAGDGTQY
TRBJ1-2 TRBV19 ASSIQGAVGSYGYT
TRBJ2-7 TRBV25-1 ASSLSGSGEQY
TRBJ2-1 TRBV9 ASSPRTSNSGRKYNEQF
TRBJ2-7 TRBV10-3 AIRNGGGYSYEQY
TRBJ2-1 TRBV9 ASSVQEQTYNEQF
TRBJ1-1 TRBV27 ASSLSWSHTEAF
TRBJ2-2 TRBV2 ASSVGTVNTGELF
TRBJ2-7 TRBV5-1 ASSLDLVGTGTYEQY
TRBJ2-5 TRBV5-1 ASSLVRTGKETQY
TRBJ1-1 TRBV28 ASRFPQGSANTEAF
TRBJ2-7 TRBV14 ASSRTTYEQY
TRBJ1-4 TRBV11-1 ASSLSSATNEKLF
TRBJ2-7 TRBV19 ASSTGTGKPYEQY
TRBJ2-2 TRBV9 ASSVVLGAGELF
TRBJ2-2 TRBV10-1 ASSVSAGGLHSAGELF
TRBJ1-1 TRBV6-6 ASGSRRTEAF
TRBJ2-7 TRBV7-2 ASSFQGESYEQY
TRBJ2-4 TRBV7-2 ASSFGQGGDIQY
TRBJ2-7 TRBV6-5 ASSYSRTGDSYEQY
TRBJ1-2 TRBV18 ASSPGGQGVDGYT
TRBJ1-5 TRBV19 ASSILSFNQPQH
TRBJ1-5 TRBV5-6 ASSLGGYSNQPQH
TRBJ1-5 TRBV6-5 ASSDRENQPQH
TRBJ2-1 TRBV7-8 ASSLLGGSGRDVTDEQF
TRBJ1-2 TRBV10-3 AISETGGSNYGYT
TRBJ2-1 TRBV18 ASSPRTGAAGEQF
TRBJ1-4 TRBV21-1 ASSGTGQEKLF
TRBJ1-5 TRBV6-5 ASRETGGSRQPQH
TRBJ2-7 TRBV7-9 ASSLGFTEEQY
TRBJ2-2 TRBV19 ATEQGARRTGELF
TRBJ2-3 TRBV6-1 ASSEGPAGATLDTQY
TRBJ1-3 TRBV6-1 AIKGYRSGNTIY
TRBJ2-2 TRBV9 ASSVGQGVVTGELF
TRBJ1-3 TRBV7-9 ASSLQGAVGNTIY
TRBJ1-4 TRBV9 ASSSGLRGNEKLF
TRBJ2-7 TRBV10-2 ASSGSGGPYEQY
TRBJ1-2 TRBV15 ATSRDKDRVSGGYT
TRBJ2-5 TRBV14 ASSQDWTSGDRAETQY
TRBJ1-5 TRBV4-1 ASSQDALADQPQH
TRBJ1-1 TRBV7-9 ASSEPGQANTEAF
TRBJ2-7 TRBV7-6 ASSTGGAQDEQY
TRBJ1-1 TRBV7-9 SSSRPGLLIMNTEAF
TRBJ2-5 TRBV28 ASSLGGVGGETQY
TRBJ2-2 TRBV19 ASRPLGTTGELF
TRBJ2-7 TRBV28 ASTGQGLYEQY
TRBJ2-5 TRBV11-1 ASSWTGDGAQY
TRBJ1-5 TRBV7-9 ASQQGGNQPQH
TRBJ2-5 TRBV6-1 ASTKTSQETQY
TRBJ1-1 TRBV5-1 ASSFQGAAINTEAF
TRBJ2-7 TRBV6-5 ASSYYSGQNYEQY
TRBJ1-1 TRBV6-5 ASSYGAGEAF
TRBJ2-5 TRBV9 ASSPRTGREETQY
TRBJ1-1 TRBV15 ATSRNPRVGSEAF
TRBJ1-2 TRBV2 ASSLKGQGHGYT
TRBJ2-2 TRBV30 AWSVSLTSNTGELF
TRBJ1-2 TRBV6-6 ANITWEAGYT
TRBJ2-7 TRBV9 ASSVTGTGGAEQY
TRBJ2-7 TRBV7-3 ASSPHAGTYEQY